This TCR beta chain emerged from a study of cytomegalovirus exposure and HLA in healthy donors. Study-wide context: A prior analysis found 95 million to 140 million unique TCR beta sequences from some 190 million T cells. Clustering assigned roughly 81% of the approximately 430 genotyped donors to the Caucasian-associated ancestry cluster. The study, taken as a whole, reports: Segments of the TCR beta V type were, in most cases, productive about 87% or about 30% of the time in an earlier analysis.

Germline CDR1 SGDLS, CDR2 YYNGEE. The CDR3 is 18 residues long. V was pared by 0 bases and J by 2 bases, with 7 bases of the junction left unmatched. Though probably carrying unrecorded immune exposures, donors were nominally healthy at sampling. Notes on this clone: Its antigen is unidentified.

The PCR was carried out with 60 Vbeta primers and 13 Jbeta primers. Here immunoSEQ multiplex PCR was the method, and the copy in TCRdb shows in-frame clones only, minus some. The data contain around 150,000 clones, 82% of them singletons. V and J are TRBV9 and TRBJ1-3; TRBD1 aligns across 11 bases. This sequence originates from a girl aged 2-9 years in good health and CMV-seropositive. The specimen was PBMCs. The CDR3 reads CASSVATPGQGAGNTIYF. In DNA, the CDR3 is TGTGCCAGCAGCGTAGCTACCCCGGGACAGGGGGCTGGAAACACCATATATTTT.